This record covers a single T cell receptor beta chain. As yet, its antigen is unknown. Germline trimming cut 6 bases from V and 7 bases from J; bases unmatched to any gene: 6. Germline CDR1 is MNHEY and CDR2 is SMNVEV (reference sequence). CDR3 length: 14 amino acids. The sample is drawn from a study of OX40 agonist ivuxolimab in advanced cancers. Study context: A mean age of around 60 years, range roughly 20 to 85, was recorded, and 80% to 90% were male. One hepatocellular carcinoma and a couple of cutaneous melanoma patients partially responded. Study outcomes and limitations: On average, a greater number of expanded clones characterised CD8+ T cells relative to CD4+. The study observed clonal expansion of CD4+ and CD8+ blood T cells by week 6 at 0.1 to 3.0 mg/kg.

TCRdb's copy holds only in-frame clones and misses some; the assay was immunoSEQ multiplex PCR. The sample carries about 99,000 clones, about 96% recorded once. The source is an adult with an advanced solid tumor such as melanoma, head and neck, liver or kidney cancer. The V and J genes are TRBV27 and TRBJ1-5; 10 nucleotides line up with TRBD1. The material sequenced was CD4+ or CD8+ T cells sorted from blood, taken in a trial of the OX40 agonist ivuxolimab. The CDR3 spells CASSLTGGGQPQHF. CDR3 nucleotides: TGTGCCAGCAGCTTGACAGGGGGCGGACAGCCCCAGCATTTT.